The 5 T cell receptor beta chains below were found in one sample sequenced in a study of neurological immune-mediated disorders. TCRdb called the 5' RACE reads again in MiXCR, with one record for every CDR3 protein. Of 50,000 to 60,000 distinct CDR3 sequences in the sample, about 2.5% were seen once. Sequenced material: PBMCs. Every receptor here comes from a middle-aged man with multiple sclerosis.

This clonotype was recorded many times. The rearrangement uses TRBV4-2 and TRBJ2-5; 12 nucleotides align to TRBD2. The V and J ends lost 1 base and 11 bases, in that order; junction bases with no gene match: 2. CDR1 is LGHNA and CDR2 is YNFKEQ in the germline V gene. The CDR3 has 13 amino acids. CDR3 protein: CASSQALAGGQYF. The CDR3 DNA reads TGTGCCAGCAGCCAAGCACTAGCGGGGGGACAGTACTTC.

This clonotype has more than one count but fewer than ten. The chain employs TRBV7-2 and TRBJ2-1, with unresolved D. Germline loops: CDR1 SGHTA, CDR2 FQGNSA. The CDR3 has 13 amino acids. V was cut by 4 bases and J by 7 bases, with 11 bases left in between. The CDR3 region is CASSSIPRNEQFF. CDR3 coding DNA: TGTGCCAGCAGCTCTATCCCCAGAAATGAGCAGTTCTTC.

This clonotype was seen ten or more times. The CDR3 here is CASSPSNLGSYNEQFF. The CDR3, as DNA: TGTGCCAGCAGCCCCAGTAACCTAGGGTCCTACAATGAGCAGTTCTTC. The chain couples TRBV7-8 to TRBJ2-1; D gene ambiguous. Trimming shortened V by 5 bases and J by 1 base, and 15 bases separated the two germline ends. Germline V CDR1 and CDR2: SGHVS, FQNEAQ. This CDR3 is built from 16 residues.

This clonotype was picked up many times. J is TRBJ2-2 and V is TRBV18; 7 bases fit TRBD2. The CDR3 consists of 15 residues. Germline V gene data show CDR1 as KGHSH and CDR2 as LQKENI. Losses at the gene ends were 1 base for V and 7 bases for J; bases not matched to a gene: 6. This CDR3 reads CASSPQGLTLGELFF. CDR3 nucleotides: TGTGCCAGCTCACCACAGGGACTAACACTCGGGGAGCTGTTTTTT.

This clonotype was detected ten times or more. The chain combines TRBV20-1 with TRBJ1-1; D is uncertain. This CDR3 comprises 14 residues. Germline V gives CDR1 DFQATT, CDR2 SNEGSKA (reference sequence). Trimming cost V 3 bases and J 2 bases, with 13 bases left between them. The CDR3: CSARVVGYNTEAFF. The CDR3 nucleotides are TGCAGTGCTAGGGTCGTTGGATACAACACTGAAGCTTTCTTT.